The 22 T cell receptor beta chains given below trace back to one sample, sequenced in a study of blood T cell repertoires in COVID-19. Method: immunoSEQ multiplex PCR; TCRdb's copy keeps in-frame clones and lacks some. The sample gives about 100,000 clones, 85% to 95% of which show up once; roughly 1.3% is in the top ten. Material for sequencing was peripheral blood. These receptors all stem from a woman aged 25 to 45 with acute or convalescent COVID-19.

V is TRBV5-1 and J is TRBJ2-1, with D unresolved. CDR1 SGHRS and CDR2 YFSETQ come from the germline V gene. V lost 4 bases to trimming and J lost 0 bases, with 8 bases between them. The CDR3 has 14 amino acids. The CDR3 spells CASSPRSSYNEQFF. The CDR3 DNA reads TGCGCCAGCAGCCCCCGGAGCTCCTACAATGAGCAGTTCTTC. Supplemented by reference TRBV5-1 and TRBJ2-1, the full variable domain reads KAGVTQTPRYLIKTRGQQVTLSCSPISGHRSVSWYQQTPGQGLQFLFEYFSETQRNKGNFPGRFSGRQFSNSRSEMNVSTLELGDSALYLCASSPRSSYNEQFFGPGTRLTVL.

This clone occurred once. The J gene is TRBJ1-6, the V gene TRBV7-2; D perhaps matches TRBD1 (6 bases). CDR3 size: 15 residues. The germline V gene encodes CDR1 SGHTA and CDR2 FQGNSA. The V end lost 2 bases, the J end lost 10 bases, and 15 bases lay between the germline ends. The CDR3 is CASSLYSGDQSPLHF. CDR3 bases: TGTGCCAGCAGCTTATACTCAGGGGATCAATCACCCCTCCACTTT. The variable domain in full, with the rest retrieved from reference TRBV7-2 and TRBJ1-6, is GAGVSQSPSNKVTEKGKDVELRCDPISGHTALYWYRQSLGQGLEFLIYFQGNSAPDKSGLPSDRFSAERTGGSVSTLTIQRTQQEDSAVYLCASSLYSGDQSPLHFGNGTRLTVT.

The CDR3 region is CASSLGDRGRLRDTIYF. CDR3 bases: TGTGCCAGCAGCTTAGGCGACAGGGGGCGCCTTAGGGACACCATATATTTT. The chain uses TRBV7-2 and TRBJ1-3, with 10 bases aligning to TRBD1. The CDR3 spans 17 residues. Losses at the gene ends were 1 base for V and 8 bases for J; bases not matched to a gene: 11. Germline V CDR1 and CDR2: SGHTA, FQGNSA.

This clone was found once. The genes are TRBV18 and TRBJ2-2; the D gene is possibly TRBD1 (7 bases). CDR3 length: 17 residues. CDR1 is KGHSH, CDR2 LQKENI, per germline. Trimming cost V 0 bases and J 1 base, with 12 bases left between them. CDR3 sequence reads: CASSPPAGGKNTGELFF. The CDR3 bases are TGTGCCAGCTCACCACCAGCAGGGGGGAAGAACACCGGGGAGCTGTTTTTT.

The V call is TRBV6-4, the J call TRBJ1-6; D is undetermined. The CDR3 covers 20 residues. Trimming left V 1 base short and J 0 bases short, with 19 bases between. CDR1 and CDR2 (germline): MRHNA, SNTAGT. CDR3 coding DNA: TGTGCCAGCAGTGACTGGATTCCCGGGAGACTGAGCTCCTATAATTCACCCCTCCACTTT. This gives the protein CASSDWIPGRLSSYNSPLHF.

This sequence joins TRBV7-2 and TRBJ2-3; maybe TRBD2 (5 bases). Germline CDR1 SGHTA, CDR2 FQGNSA. V shed 3 bases and J shed 8 bases, with 15 bases lying between them. There are 14 residues in the CDR3. The CDR3 sequence is CASSFGISDGTQYF. The CDR3 DNA sequence: TGTGCCAGCAGCTTCGGGATCAGCGACGGTACGCAGTATTTT.

The V call is TRBV6-2 or TRBV6-3, the J call TRBJ1-2; 8 nucleotides agree with TRBD1. Trimming at V came to 5 bases and at J to 7 bases, leaving 6 bases not matched to a gene. CDR1 is MNHEY and CDR2 is SVGEGT in the germline V gene. The CDR3 length is 13 residues. The DNA for the CDR3 is TGTGCCAGCAGTCGGACAGGGCGAAGTGGCTACACCTTC. It codes for CASSRTGRSGYTF.

This chain links TRBV21-1 with TRBJ1-1; the listed D gene, TRBD1, was not tested against the DNA. TRBV21-1 is noted as a pseudogene. This CDR3 spans 13 amino acids. CDR3 in DNA: TGTGCCAGCAGCAAAAAGGGGCCCGGCTGGGGTTTCTTT. It codes for CASSKKGPGWGFF.

The V and J genes are TRBV10-3 and TRBJ2-5; D is possibly TRBD1 (6 bases). The CDR3 loop spans 14 amino acids. CDR1 and CDR2 (germline): ENHRY, SYGVKD. The V gene lost 2 bases and the J gene lost 1 base, with 8 bases spanning the gap. CDR3 amino acids: CAISEGQLQETQYF. The CDR3 DNA reads TGTGCCATCAGTGAGGGACAGCTCCAAGAGACCCAGTACTTC.

The V call is TRBV18, the J call TRBJ1-2; no firm D call. The CDR3 totals 14 residues. The V and J ends lost 3 bases and 5 bases respectively, with 13 bases between them. Germline CDR1 is KGHSH and CDR2 is LQKENI. CDR3 loop: CASSPESGGYGYTF. CDR3 sequence (DNA): TGTGCCAGCTCACCCGAGTCGGGAGGGTATGGCTACACCTTC.

The count of this clone is one. The chain uses TRBV4-1 and TRBJ1-1; 8 nucleotides line up with TRBD1. This CDR3 spans 13 amino acids. Trimming took 0 bases from V and 11 from J; bases not matched to a gene: 5. Germline values: CDR1 MGHRA, CDR2 YSYEKL. Written as DNA, the CDR3 is TGCGCCAGCAGCCAAGAGGACAGGGAACGGGCTTTCTTT. Amino acid sequence: CASSQEDRERAFF.

For the CDR3, the DNA is TGTGCCAGCAGCTTCCCCCCGGGACAACGGTACAATGAGCAGTTCTTC. Translating gives CASSFPPGQRYNEQFF. The gene calls are TRBV7-2 and TRBJ2-1; tentatively, D is TRBD1 (6 bases). The length of the CDR3 is 16 residues. Germline-derived CDR1 and CDR2 are SGHTA and FQGNSA. Trimming took off 3 bases at V and 4 bases at J, with 16 bases between the two ends. Full variable domain (remainder filled in from reference TRBV7-2 and TRBJ2-1): GAGVSQSPSNKVTEKGKDVELRCDPISGHTALYWYRQSLGQGLEFLIYFQGNSAPDKSGLPSDRFSAERTGGSVSTLTIQRTQQEDSAVYLCASSFPPGQRYNEQFFGPGTRLTVL.

The J gene is TRBJ2-3, the V gene TRBV7-9; D possibly corresponds to TRBD1 (5 bases). The CDR3 is 15 residues long. Germline V gene data show CDR1 as SEHNR and CDR2 as FQNEAQ (reference sequence). Trimming pared 3 bases from V and 2 bases from J, leaving 12 bases between. CDR3: CASSFDSFSTDTQYF. Written as DNA, the CDR3 is TGTGCCAGCAGCTTCGACAGCTTTTCCACAGATACGCAGTATTTT.

The J gene is TRBJ1-2, the V gene TRBV19; D is unclear. Trimming removed 4 bases from V and 5 bases from J, with 17 bases in between. Per the germline V gene, CDR1 is LNHDA and CDR2 is SQIVND (reference sequence). The CDR3 is made up of 15 amino acids. The CDR3 bases are TGTGCCAGTAGTACCCAGACATCCACCTCATATGGCTACACCTTC. Protein: CASSTQTSTSYGYTF.

This clone has only one observation. The genes are TRBV6-2 or TRBV6-3 and TRBJ2-3; TRBD2 is a possible D gene (7 bases). Germline loops: CDR1 MNHEY, CDR2 SVGEGT. This CDR3 comprises 15 residues. The V and J ends lost 1 base and 2 bases respectively, with 10 bases between them. The CDR3 here is CASSYLGGPTDTQYF. CDR3 nucleotides: TGTGCCAGCAGTTACTTGGGGGGGCCCACAGATACGCAGTATTTT.

The chain uses TRBV28 and TRBJ1-4, with 8 nucleotides matching TRBD1. Per germline, CDR1 MDHEN and CDR2 SYDVKM. This CDR3 is 13 amino acids long. With 6 bases clipped from V and 8 bases from J, the junction kept 5 bases outside the gene matches. The CDR3 nucleotides are TGTGCCAGCAGGGTGACAGGGGAGGAAAAACTGTTTTTT. It is translated as CASRVTGEEKLFF.

The chain carries TRBV3-1 (or the pseudogene TRBV3-2) and TRBJ2-3; D perhaps matches TRBD1 (5 bases). The germline V gene has CDR1 LGHDT and CDR2 YNNKEL (reference sequence). The CDR3 is 15 amino acids. Trimming took off 2 bases at V and 0 bases at J, with 9 bases between the two ends. The CDR3 spells CASSQRGSSTDTQYF. Here the CDR3 DNA reads TGTGCCAGCAGCCAAAGGGGCTCTAGCACAGATACGCAGTATTTT.

The chain carries TRBV7-3 and TRBJ2-1; 11 nucleotides line up with TRBD2. Trimming took 5 bases from V and 5 from J; bases not matched to a gene: 8. The CDR3 length is 16 residues. Germline V gene lookup returns CDR1 SGHTA and CDR2 FQGTGA. CDR3 nucleotides: TGTGCCAGCAGCGCGGGACTAGCGGAGAAACACAATGAGCAGTTCTTC. Translation: CASSAGLAEKHNEQFF.

The rearrangement uses TRBV7-2 and TRBJ1-3; no firm D call. V was trimmed by 6 bases and J by 0 bases, leaving 12 bases between them. CDR1 and CDR2 (germline): SGHTA, FQGNSA. The CDR3 spans 15 residues. CDR3 nucleotides: TGTGCCAGCAGGCACCAAGCTGACTCTGGAAACACCATATATTTT. Residues: CASRHQADSGNTIYF. The whole variable domain, remainder taken from reference TRBV7-2 and TRBJ1-3, is GAGVSQSPSNKVTEKGKDVELRCDPISGHTALYWYRQSLGQGLEFLIYFQGNSAPDKSGLPSDRFSAERTGGSVSTLTIQRTQQEDSAVYLCASRHQADSGNTIYFGEGSWLTVV.

V and J are TRBV18 and TRBJ1-2; D is perhaps TRBD1 (5 bases). Trimming shortened V by 3 bases and J by 8 bases, and 16 bases separated the two germline ends. The CDR3 extends over 14 amino acids. The V gene's germline CDR1 is KGHSH and CDR2 LQKENI. The chain's CDR3 is CASSPPTPGGGYTF. In nucleotides, the CDR3 is TGTGCCAGCTCACCCCCCACGCCGGGGGGAGGCTACACCTTC.

The rearrangement links TRBV5-6 to TRBJ2-7; possible D gene TRBD1, 5 bases. The germline CDR1 and CDR2 sequences are SGHDT and YYEEEE. There are 12 residues in the CDR3. Trimming pared 7 bases from V and 3 bases from J, leaving 11 bases between. CDR3 amino acids: CASGGRDYEQYF. The CDR3 nucleotides are TGTGCCAGCGGTGGCAGGGACTACGAGCAGTACTTC. Based on the CDR3 plus reference TRBV5-6 and TRBJ2-7, the full variable domain is DAGVTQSPTHLIKTRGQQVTLRCSPKSGHDTVSWYQQALGQGPQFIFQYYEEEERQRGNFPDRFSGHQFPNYSSELNVNALLLGDSALYLCASGGRDYEQYFGPGTRLTVT.

V and J are TRBV24-1 and TRBJ2-3; TRBD2 matches 11 bases. CDR3 length: 16 amino acids. V lost 1 base, J lost 4 bases, and 3 bases stayed unmatched. Germline values: CDR1 KGHDR, CDR2 SFDVKD. CDR3 sequence reads: CATSDFSGGAADTQYF. CDR3 in DNA: TGTGCCACCAGTGATTTTAGCGGGGGGGCGGCAGATACGCAGTATTTT.